The rows below give T cell receptor beta chains drawn from one sample of a study of blood T cell repertoires in COVID-19. The protocol was immunoSEQ multiplex PCR, while the TCRdb copy is restricted to in-frame clones and leaves out a portion. Counted here are 95,000 to 150,000 clones, 75% to 90% occurring once; the ten biggest clones make up 25% to 30%. Sequenced sample: peripheral blood. The receptors stem from a woman aged 70-85 years with acute or convalescent COVID-19. Each CDR3 is given with its conserved first and last residue. The D gene is left open where the match is weak. Clone size is given for some rows only: seen once, a few or many times, or a class if the clone is expanded.

j_gene: TRBJ1-2; d_gene: TRBD1; abundance: .; v_gene: TRBV28; CDR3aa: CASSLTGGKNYGYTF; CDR3nt: TGTGCCAGCAGTTTGACAGGGGGAAAGAACTATGGCTACACCTTC
j_gene: TRBJ2-1; d_gene: .; abundance: .; v_gene: TRBV15; CDR3aa: CATSRDRGYNEQFF; CDR3nt: TGTGCCACCAGCAGAGATCGGGGTTACAATGAGCAGTTCTTC
j_gene: TRBJ1-2; d_gene: .; abundance: once; v_gene: TRBV2; CDR3aa: CASSETANYGYTF; CDR3nt: TGTGCCAGCAGTGAAACAGCTAACTATGGCTACACCTTC
j_gene: TRBJ1-1; d_gene: .; abundance: .; v_gene: TRBV5-6; CDR3aa: CASTSQGGGTEAFF; CDR3nt: TGTGCCAGCACCTCGCAGGGAGGAGGAACTGAAGCTTTCTTT
j_gene: TRBJ1-5; d_gene: TRBD1; abundance: .; v_gene: TRBV6-2/TRBV6-3; CDR3aa: CASSGTGGQPQHF; CDR3nt: TGTGCCAGCAGCGGGACAGGTGGTCAGCCCCAGCATTTT
j_gene: TRBJ1-6; d_gene: .; abundance: .; v_gene: TRBV5-4; CDR3aa: CASSPDSNSPLHF; CDR3nt: TGTGCCAGCAGCCCGGACAGCAATTCACCCCTCCACTTT
j_gene: TRBJ1-2; d_gene: .; abundance: .; v_gene: TRBV12-3/TRBV12-4; CDR3aa: CASVQWAHYGYTF; CDR3nt: TGTGCCAGCGTACAATGGGCACACTATGGCTACACCTTC
j_gene: TRBJ1-1; d_gene: TRBD1; abundance: .; v_gene: TRBV18; CDR3aa: CASSPRQGRTATEAFF; CDR3nt: TGTGCCAGCTCACCCCGACAGGGTCGGACAGCCACTGAAGCTTTCTTT
j_gene: TRBJ1-1; d_gene: .; abundance: .; v_gene: TRBV21-1; CDR3aa: CASSGGTGVGEAFF; CDR3nt: TGTGCCAGCAGCGGAGGAACGGGGGTTGGGGAAGCTTTCTTT
j_gene: TRBJ1-1; d_gene: .; abundance: .; v_gene: TRBV2; CDR3aa: CASKEQFNTEAFF; CDR3nt: TGTGCCAGCAAGGAACAGTTCAACACTGAAGCTTTCTTT
j_gene: TRBJ2-5; d_gene: .; abundance: .; v_gene: TRBV7-6; CDR3aa: CASSFNRQAYQETQYF; CDR3nt: TGTGCCAGCAGCTTCAACCGACAGGCTTACCAAGAGACCCAGTACTTC
j_gene: TRBJ2-6; d_gene: TRBD1; abundance: .; v_gene: TRBV5-6; CDR3aa: CASSLGTGSGANVLTF; CDR3nt: TGTGCCAGCAGCTTAGGGACAGGGTCTGGGGCCAACGTCCTGACTTTC
j_gene: TRBJ1-5; d_gene: .; abundance: .; v_gene: TRBV7-2; CDR3aa: CASSPGRGGNQPQHF; CDR3nt: TGTGCCAGCAGCCCTGGCAGGGGTGGCAATCAGCCCCAGCATTTT
j_gene: TRBJ1-1; d_gene: TRBD1; abundance: .; v_gene: TRBV27; CDR3aa: CASSRDRAVNTEAFF; CDR3nt: TGTGCCAGCAGCCGGGACAGGGCTGTGAACACTGAAGCTTTCTTT
j_gene: TRBJ1-6; d_gene: .; abundance: .; v_gene: TRBV19; CDR3aa: CASRPEISYNSPLHF; CDR3nt: TGTGCCAGTAGGCCAGAAATCTCCTATAATTCACCCCTCCACTTT
j_gene: TRBJ2-3; d_gene: TRBD2; abundance: .; v_gene: TRBV6-5; CDR3aa: CASSSGGAPDTQYF; CDR3nt: TGTGCCAGCAGTAGCGGGGGGGCCCCAGATACGCAGTATTTT
j_gene: TRBJ2-2; d_gene: .; abundance: .; v_gene: TRBV3-1/TRBV3-2; CDR3aa: CASSPDTGELFF; CDR3nt: TGTGCCAGCAGCCCAGACACCGGGGAGCTGTTTTTT
j_gene: TRBJ2-1; d_gene: .; abundance: once; v_gene: TRBV6-5; CDR3aa: CASTGYNEQFF; CDR3nt: TGTGCCAGCACAGGTTACAATGAGCAGTTCTTC
j_gene: TRBJ2-3; d_gene: .; abundance: .; v_gene: TRBV10-1; CDR3aa: CASSEGGTDTQYF; CDR3nt: TGCGCCAGCAGTGAAGGAGGCACAGATACGCAGTATTTT
j_gene: TRBJ2-7; d_gene: TRBD1; abundance: .; v_gene: TRBV10-3; CDR3aa: CAISESKPGQAEEQYF; CDR3nt: TGTGCCATCAGTGAATCAAAACCGGGACAGGCAGAAGAGCAGTACTTC
j_gene: TRBJ2-1; d_gene: TRBD1; abundance: .; v_gene: TRBV6-5; CDR3aa: CASSYSSGQGNEQFF; CDR3nt: TGTGCCAGCAGTTACTCCAGTGGACAGGGCAATGAGCAGTTCTTC
j_gene: TRBJ2-5; d_gene: TRBD1; abundance: .; v_gene: TRBV18; CDR3aa: CATLGQPQETQYF; CDR3nt: TGTGCCACCTTGGGACAGCCCCAAGAGACCCAGTACTTC
j_gene: TRBJ1-1; d_gene: .; abundance: .; v_gene: TRBV9; CDR3aa: CASNPPGTHPSNTEAFF; CDR3nt: TGTGCCAGCAACCCCCCGGGGACACATCCTTCGAACACTGAAGCTTTCTTT
j_gene: TRBJ2-3; d_gene: .; abundance: .; v_gene: TRBV2; CDR3aa: CASREGKFTDTQYF; CDR3nt: TGTGCCAGCAGGGAGGGTAAATTCACAGATACGCAGTATTTT
j_gene: TRBJ1-1; d_gene: .; abundance: .; v_gene: TRBV6-1; CDR3aa: CASSEPDREAFF; CDR3nt: TGTGCCAGCAGTGAACCTGACAGGGAAGCTTTCTTT
j_gene: TRBJ2-7; d_gene: .; abundance: .; v_gene: TRBV6-5; CDR3aa: CASSRGSGNEQYF; CDR3nt: TGTGCCAGCAGTCGGGGGTCCGGGAACGAGCAGTACTTC
j_gene: TRBJ1-3; d_gene: TRBD1; abundance: .; v_gene: TRBV19; CDR3aa: CASSFQTGEANTIYF; CDR3nt: TGTGCCAGTAGTTTCCAGACAGGGGAGGCAAACACCATATATTTT
j_gene: TRBJ1-1; d_gene: TRBD1; abundance: .; v_gene: TRBV9; CDR3aa: CASSPRPVPGQGPRTEAFF; CDR3nt: TGTGCCAGCAGCCCCCGGCCAGTCCCGGGACAGGGACCGAGGACTGAAGCTTTCTTT
j_gene: TRBJ2-1; d_gene: TRBD2; abundance: .; v_gene: TRBV7-2; CDR3aa: CASSWERGAYNEQFF; CDR3nt: TGTGCCAGCAGCTGGGAGCGGGGGGCGTACAATGAGCAGTTCTTC
j_gene: TRBJ1-1; d_gene: .; abundance: once; v_gene: TRBV3-1/TRBV3-2; CDR3aa: CASSPRGEGGTEAFF; CDR3nt: TGTGCCAGCAGCCCCAGGGGTGAGGGCGGCACTGAAGCTTTCTTT
j_gene: TRBJ1-6; d_gene: TRBD1; abundance: .; v_gene: TRBV19; CDR3aa: CASSISGWVQGSPLHF; CDR3nt: TGTGCCAGTAGTATCTCGGGGTGGGTACAGGGGTCACCCCTCCACTTT
j_gene: TRBJ1-1; d_gene: TRBD1; abundance: .; v_gene: TRBV5-4; CDR3aa: CAKKNRGNTEAFF; CDR3nt: TGTGCCAAGAAAAACAGGGGAAACACTGAAGCTTTCTTT
j_gene: TRBJ1-4; d_gene: TRBD1; abundance: few; v_gene: TRBV5-1; CDR3aa: CASSDETGGYEKLFF; CDR3nt: TGCGCCAGCAGCGACGAGACAGGGGGGTACGAAAAACTGTTTTTT
j_gene: TRBJ1-3; d_gene: .; abundance: .; v_gene: TRBV10-2; CDR3aa: CASRTDRISGNTIYF; CDR3nt: TGCGCCAGCAGAACCGACAGGATCTCTGGAAACACCATATATTTT
j_gene: TRBJ2-1; d_gene: .; abundance: .; v_gene: TRBV5-5; CDR3aa: CASSLVQGYPYNEQFF; CDR3nt: TGTGCCAGCAGCTTGGTGCAGGGATACCCCTACAATGAGCAGTTCTTC
j_gene: TRBJ2-7; d_gene: .; abundance: .; v_gene: TRBV20-1; CDR3aa: CSASGRGGVYEQYF; CDR3nt: TGCAGTGCTAGTGGACGTGGGGGCGTCTACGAGCAGTACTTC
j_gene: TRBJ2-7; d_gene: TRBD1; abundance: .; v_gene: TRBV5-1; CDR3aa: CASSTGQGSYEQYF; CDR3nt: TGCGCCAGCAGCACGGGACAGGGCTCCTACGAGCAGTACTTC
j_gene: TRBJ1-2; d_gene: .; abundance: .; v_gene: TRBV3-1/TRBV3-2; CDR3aa: CASSQRQANNYGYTF; CDR3nt: TGTGCCAGCAGCCAAAGACAGGCTAATAACTATGGCTACACCTTC
j_gene: TRBJ2-1; d_gene: TRBD2; abundance: .; v_gene: TRBV27; CDR3aa: CASSYYWSWGLAGAGEQFF; CDR3nt: TGTGCCAGCAGTTACTATTGGTCCTGGGGACTAGCGGGGGCGGGGGAGCAGTTCTTC
j_gene: TRBJ1-5; d_gene: .; abundance: .; v_gene: TRBV30; CDR3aa: CAWSTWGGNQPQHF; CDR3nt: TGTGCCTGGAGTACATGGGGGGGAAATCAGCCCCAGCATTTT
j_gene: TRBJ2-2; d_gene: .; abundance: .; v_gene: TRBV5-1; CDR3aa: CASSEYSRDTGELFF; CDR3nt: TGCGCCAGCAGCGAATACTCCAGGGACACCGGGGAGCTGTTTTTT